This TCR beta chain comes out of a study of HIV-infected children after antiretroviral therapy interruption. Treatment noted: PENTA 11 planned treatment interruption arm or continuous ART arm. This clonotype is termed medium-sized. The CDR3 contains 14 residues. The V gene's germline CDR1 is MNHEY and CDR2 SMNVEV (reference sequence). The germline V and J ends were trimmed by 3 bases and 4 bases, with 13 bases remaining between them. Unique molecular identifiers were included in an RNA-based 3' RACE TCR library. Using its own MiXCR run on the 3' RACE reads, TCRdb lists one record per CDR3 protein. The table has fewer than 5,000 distinct CDR3 sequences, more than 4.5% seen once.

The specimen was CD45RO+ CD8+ T cells from PBMCs, pooled from several time points, collected from a donor given antiretroviral therapy, either interrupted or continuous. The subset denotes: memory CD8+ CD45RO+ CD45RA- T cells. V is TRBV27 and J is TRBJ2-7; possibly TRBD2 for D (5 bases). This clonotype was sampled from a pool of human donors with HIV. As DNA, the CDR3 is TGTGCCAGCAGTTTGCAGTCGCCGGGGTACGAGCAGTACTTC. It codes for CASSLQSPGYEQYF.